The next 28 T cell receptor beta chains were all read from a single sample in a study of CXCR3-negative and CXCR3-positive naive CD8 T cells. All TRB cDNA libraries came from 5' RACE performed with UMI labels. TCRdb re-called the 5' RACE reads and gives one entry per CDR3 protein, without DNA. This sample carries some 45,000 distinct CDR3 sequences, with 1.6% going to the ten biggest clones. The sample taken for sequencing was naive CXCR3- CD8+ T cells from blood. Described subset: CD45RO-CCR7+CD27+CD95- naive CD8+ T cells lacking CXCR3 (TNR3-). The receptor source for this set is a human donor in good health. Some clones in this sample may be carry-over from other donors' samples.

J is TRBJ2-7 and V is TRBV28; TCRdb's D call of TRBD1 is untestable without DNA. The CDR3 totals 15 residues. Germline V gives CDR1 MDHEN, CDR2 SYDVKM. This CDR3 reads CASSSLGTVAYEQYF.

The V and J genes are TRBV12-3 or TRBV12-4 and TRBJ2-4; TCRdb reports TRBD2, a call that lacks DNA to check it against. This CDR3 region has 14 residues. The chain's CDR3 is CASSLTLGGGIQYF.

This chain uses TRBV10-3 with TRBJ2-7; with no DNA, the TCRdb D assignment of TRBD2 cannot be verified. Germline assignment: CDR1 ENHRY and CDR2 SYGVKD. CDR3 length: 15 amino acids. This CDR3 is CAISEGLAGTYEQYF.

The J gene is TRBJ2-5, the V gene TRBV20-1; TCRdb lists TRBD2, though no DNA is available to test this call. From germline, CDR1 is DFQATT and CDR2 SNEGSKA (reference sequence). This CDR3 is 18 amino acids long. CDR3 in amino acids: CSARDLTSGRAFQETQYF.

V and J are TRBV4-3 and TRBJ2-7. This CDR3 is 13 amino acids long. CDR1 is LGHNA and CDR2 is YSLEER in the germline V gene. The CDR3 here is CASSQDRSHEQYF.

This rearrangement joins TRBV28 to TRBJ2-7; the TRBD1 assignment by TCRdb is unverifiable without DNA. The CDR3 has 14 amino acids. Germline lookup yields CDR1 MDHEN and CDR2 SYDVKM. The CDR3 loop reads CASSPDRVLYEQYF. Variable domain in full (rest from reference TRBV28 and TRBJ2-7): DVKVTQSSRYLVKRTGEKVFLECVQDMDHENMFWYRQDPGLGLRLIYFSYDVKMKEKGDIPEGYSVSREKKERFSLILESASTNQTSMYLCASSPDRVLYEQYFGPGTRLTVT.

This chain joins TRBV29-1 and TRBJ2-1. CDR1 and CDR2 from the germline V gene are SQVTM and ANQGSEA. The CDR3 has 14 amino acids. CDR3 residues: CSVEERSLYNEQFF.

The rearrangement links TRBV7-4 to TRBJ1-1. The germline gives CDR1 SGHVT, CDR2 SQSDAQ. This CDR3 has 13 residues. CDR3 loop: CASSFGPNTEAFF.

The chain is built from TRBV15 and TRBJ2-7; TCRdb's D call of TRBD1 is untestable without DNA. The CDR3 has 13 amino acids. Germline values: CDR1 LNHNV, CDR2 YYDKDF (reference sequence). CDR3 region: CATQDSTFYEQYF.

The gene calls are TRBV29-1 and TRBJ2-7; lacking DNA, the TRBD1 call made by TCRdb goes unchecked. Germline V gene data show CDR1 as SQVTM and CDR2 as ANQGSEA. The CDR3 has 13 residues. The CDR3 loop is CSVEADRVHEQYF.

CDR3 loop: CSARISRPHGYTF. The V gene is TRBV29-1, the J gene TRBJ1-2. Germline CDR1 SQVTM, CDR2 ANQGSEA. This CDR3 spans 13 amino acids.

The V gene is TRBV14, the J gene TRBJ2-7. Germline CDR1 reads SGHDN; CDR2 reads FVKESK. CDR3 size: 14 residues. CDR3 sequence: CASSQDWQSYEQYF.

V gene TRBV30 combines with J gene TRBJ2-1. CDR1 GTSNPN and CDR2 SVGIG come from the germline V gene (reference sequence). The CDR3 has 12 amino acids. CDR3 residues: CAWSVDWNEQFF. The full variable domain, rest sourced from reference TRBV30 and TRBJ2-1, is SQTIHQWPATLVQPVGSPLSLECTVEGTSNPNLYWYRQAAGRGLQLLFYSVGIGQISSEVPQNLSASRPQDRQFILSSKKLLLSDSGFYLCAWSVDWNEQFFGPGTRLTVL.

The rearrangement links TRBV6-6 to TRBJ2-7; the D call from TCRdb, TRBD1, cannot be confirmed without DNA. The CDR3 has 14 amino acids. The germline gives CDR1 MNHNY, CDR2 SVGAGI (reference sequence). The CDR3 here is CASSYVSGSYEQYF.

This chain joins TRBV29-1 and TRBJ2-7; TCRdb's D gene call, TRBD1, goes unchecked for lack of DNA. The CDR3 runs 14 residues. Germline assignment: CDR1 SQVTM and CDR2 ANQGSEA. CDR3 in amino acids: CSVVGMTQGGEQYF.

This chain joins TRBV5-1 and TRBJ2-7; the D call of TRBD2 rests on TCRdb alone, since no DNA is present to check it. The germline gives CDR1 SGHRS, CDR2 YFSETQ. The CDR3 totals 14 residues. This CDR3 reads CASSLGSEAPEQYF.

The chain joins TRBV4-3 to TRBJ2-7; checking the TCRdb D call of TRBD2 is not possible without DNA. Germline CDR1 LGHNA, CDR2 YSLEER. This CDR3 has 16 residues. CDR3: CASSQDSGRAQDEQYF.

The chain uses TRBV24-1 and TRBJ2-1; TCRdb returns TRBD1, unconfirmable since there is no DNA. Germline V CDR1 and CDR2: KGHDR, SFDVKD. This CDR3 spans 16 amino acids. This CDR3 is CATSERDRGLLDEQFF.

This chain joins TRBV20-1 and TRBJ2-7; TCRdb lists TRBD2, though no DNA is available to test this call. This CDR3 is built from 16 residues. In germline, CDR1 is DFQATT, CDR2 SNEGSKA (reference sequence). The CDR3 sequence is CSARDQNSGDSYEQYF.

The CDR3 spells CASSRGIAGDLGETQYF. J is TRBJ2-5 and V is TRBV7-9; the D call from TCRdb, TRBD2, cannot be confirmed without DNA. The CDR3 has 17 amino acids. Germline-derived CDR1 and CDR2 are SEHNR and FQNEAQ (reference sequence).

V is TRBV5-5 and J is TRBJ2-3; TCRdb reports TRBD2, a call that lacks DNA to check it against. CDR3 size: 17 residues. From germline, CDR1 is SGHKS and CDR2 YYEKEE (reference sequence). CDR3 protein: CASSSPSGWTSTDTQYF.

The V call is TRBV4-3, the J call TRBJ2-2; TCRdb's assignment of TRBD1 cannot be checked, as there is no DNA. CDR3 length equals 16 residues. The germline V gene has CDR1 LGHNA and CDR2 YSLEER. CDR3 sequence reads: CASSQERGGGTGELFF.

The V and J genes are TRBV28 and TRBJ2-1; TCRdb proposes TRBD2, but this gene call is untestable without DNA. Germline V lookup: CDR1 MDHEN, CDR2 SYDVKM. This CDR3 contains 15 residues. Here the CDR3 reads CASSEIAALYNEQFF. Variable domain in full (rest from reference TRBV28 and TRBJ2-1): DVKVTQSSRYLVKRTGEKVFLECVQDMDHENMFWYRQDPGLGLRLIYFSYDVKMKEKGDIPEGYSVSREKKERFSLILESASTNQTSMYLCASSEIAALYNEQFFGPGTRLTVL.

The chain joins TRBV11-3 to TRBJ1-1. The length of the CDR3 is 12 residues. Germline V CDR1 and CDR2: SGHNT, YENEEA. The chain's CDR3 is CASSGLGTEAFF.

This chain links TRBV12-3 or TRBV12-4 with TRBJ1-4; TCRdb's assignment of TRBD1 cannot be checked, as there is no DNA. The CDR3 is made up of 14 amino acids. This chain's CDR3 is CASSPGQGGEKLFF.

This rearrangement joins TRBV27 to TRBJ2-1; TCRdb names TRBD2, which stays unverified in the absence of DNA. The CDR3 runs to 18 residues. Germline V gives CDR1 MNHEY, CDR2 SMNVEV (reference sequence). CDR3 sequence reads: CASSLLRVAGGPDNEQFF.

The rearrangement links TRBV7-6 to TRBJ2-1; TCRdb's assignment of TRBD1 cannot be checked, as there is no DNA. The CDR3 is 19 residues long. CDR1 and CDR2 from the germline V gene are SGHVS and FNYEAQ. The CDR3 spells CASSLVAGVSESSYNEQFF.

V usage is TRBV29-1 and J usage is TRBJ2-2; absent DNA, TCRdb's TRBD2 call cannot be checked. CDR1 is SQVTM and CDR2 is ANQGSEA in the germline V gene. The CDR3 extends over 13 amino acids. CDR3 region: CSAVAGNTGELFF.